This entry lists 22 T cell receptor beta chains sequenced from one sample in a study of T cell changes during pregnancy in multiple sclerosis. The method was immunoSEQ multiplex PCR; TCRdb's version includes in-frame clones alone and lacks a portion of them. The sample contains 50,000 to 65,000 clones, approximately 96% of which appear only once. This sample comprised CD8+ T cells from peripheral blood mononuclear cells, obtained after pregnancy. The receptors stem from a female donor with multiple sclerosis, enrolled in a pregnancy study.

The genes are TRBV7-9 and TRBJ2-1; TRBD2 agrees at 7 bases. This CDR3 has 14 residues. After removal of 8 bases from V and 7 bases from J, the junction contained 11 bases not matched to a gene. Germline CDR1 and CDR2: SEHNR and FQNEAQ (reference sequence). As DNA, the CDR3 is TGTGCCAGCCCATCCGAGCGGGACTGGAATGAGCAGTTCTTC. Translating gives CASPSERDWNEQFF.

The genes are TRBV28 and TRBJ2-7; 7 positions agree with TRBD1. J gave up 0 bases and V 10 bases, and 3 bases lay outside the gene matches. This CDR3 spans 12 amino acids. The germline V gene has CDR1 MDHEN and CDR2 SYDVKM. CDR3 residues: CATDRNSYEQYF. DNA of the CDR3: TGTGCCACGGACAGGAACTCCTACGAGCAGTACTTC.

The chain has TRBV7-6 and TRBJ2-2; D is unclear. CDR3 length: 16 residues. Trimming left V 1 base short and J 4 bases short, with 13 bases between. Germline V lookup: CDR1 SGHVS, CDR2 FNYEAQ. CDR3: CASSLGSEAVTGELFF. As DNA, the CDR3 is TGTGCCAGCAGCTTAGGGTCCGAGGCGGTCACCGGGGAGCTGTTTTTT.

The CDR3 DNA reads TGCGCCAGCAGCTTGGCTCCGGGGGCCTACGAGCAGTACTTC. Protein: CASSLAPGAYEQYF. This rearrangement joins TRBV5-1 to TRBJ2-7, with D possibly TRBD2 on 6 matching bases. Germline CDR1 is SGHRS and CDR2 is YFSETQ. The V end was cut by 0 bases, the J end by 2 bases, with 9 bases between. CDR3 size: 14 residues.

Written as DNA, the CDR3 is TGTGCCAGCAGTTTAAGGGGACAGGGGCCTGGCTACACCTTC. Amino acids: CASSLRGQGPGYTF. This chain links TRBV27 with TRBJ1-2, with 10 bases aligning to TRBD1. Germline-derived CDR1 and CDR2 are MNHEY and SMNVEV (reference sequence). The CDR3 runs to 14 residues. The junction had 4 bases not matched to a gene; V was cut back by 2 bases and J by 7 bases.

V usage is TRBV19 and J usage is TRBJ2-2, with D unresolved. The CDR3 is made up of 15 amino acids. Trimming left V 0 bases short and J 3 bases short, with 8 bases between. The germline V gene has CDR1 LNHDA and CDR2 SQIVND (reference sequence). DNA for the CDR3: TGTGCCAGTAGTATAGACCCGACTCACACCGGGGAGCTGTTTTTT. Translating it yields CASSIDPTHTGELFF.

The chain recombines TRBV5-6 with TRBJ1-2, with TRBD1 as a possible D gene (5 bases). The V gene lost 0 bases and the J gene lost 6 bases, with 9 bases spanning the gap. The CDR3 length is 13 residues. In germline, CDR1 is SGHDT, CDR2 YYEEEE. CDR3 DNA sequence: TGTGCCAGCAGCTTGGTGGGGCTACATGGCTACACCTTC. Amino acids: CASSLVGLHGYTF.

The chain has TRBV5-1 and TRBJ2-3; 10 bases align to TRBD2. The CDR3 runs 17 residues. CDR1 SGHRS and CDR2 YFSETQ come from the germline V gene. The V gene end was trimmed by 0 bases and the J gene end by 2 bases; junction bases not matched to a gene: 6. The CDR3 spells CASSLGVLAGITDTQYF. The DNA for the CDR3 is TGCGCCAGCAGCTTGGGAGTACTAGCGGGAATCACAGATACGCAGTATTTT.

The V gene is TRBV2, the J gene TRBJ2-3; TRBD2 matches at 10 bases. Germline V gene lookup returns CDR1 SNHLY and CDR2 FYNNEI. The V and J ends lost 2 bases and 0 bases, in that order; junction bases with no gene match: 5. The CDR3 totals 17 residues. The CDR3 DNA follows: TGTGCCAGCAGTGAACTAGCGGGAGACTCTAGCACAGATACGCAGTATTTT. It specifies CASSELAGDSSTDTQYF.

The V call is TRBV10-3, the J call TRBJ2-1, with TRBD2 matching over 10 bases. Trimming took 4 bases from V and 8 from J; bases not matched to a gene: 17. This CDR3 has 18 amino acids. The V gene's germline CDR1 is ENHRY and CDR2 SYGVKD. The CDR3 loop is CAISAPLRASGSLDEQFF. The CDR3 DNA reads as TGTGCCATCAGTGCCCCTCTTCGGGCTAGCGGGAGTCTGGATGAGCAGTTCTTC.

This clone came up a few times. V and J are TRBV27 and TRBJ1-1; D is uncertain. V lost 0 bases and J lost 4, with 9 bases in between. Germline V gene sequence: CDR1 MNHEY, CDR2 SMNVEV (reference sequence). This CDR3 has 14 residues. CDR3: CASSLSRIGTEAFF. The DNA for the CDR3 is TGTGCCAGCAGTTTATCGCGTATTGGCACTGAAGCTTTCTTT.

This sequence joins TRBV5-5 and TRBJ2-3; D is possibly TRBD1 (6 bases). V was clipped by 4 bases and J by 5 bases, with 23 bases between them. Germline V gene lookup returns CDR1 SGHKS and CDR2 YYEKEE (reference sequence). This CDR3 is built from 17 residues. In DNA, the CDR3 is TGTGCCAGCAGCACACGGACAGAACTACTGGATCGAGATACGCAGTATTTT. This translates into CASSTRTELLDRDTQYF. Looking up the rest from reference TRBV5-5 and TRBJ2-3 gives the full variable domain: DAGVTQSPTHLIKTRGQQVTLRCSPISGHKSVSWYQQVLGQGPQFIFQYYEKEERGRGNFPDRFSARQFPNYSSELNVNALLLGDSALYLCASSTRTELLDRDTQYFGPGTRLTVL.

The CDR3 region is CASSLAGLTDTQYF. The CDR3 bases are TGTGCCAGCAGCTTAGCGGGACTCACAGATACGCAGTATTTT. The chain recombines TRBV7-6 with TRBJ2-3, with TRBD2 as a possible D gene (6 bases). With 0 bases removed from V and 2 bases from J, the gap between germline ends came to 6 bases. CDR3 length: 14 amino acids. The germline CDR1 and CDR2 sequences are SGHVS and FNYEAQ.

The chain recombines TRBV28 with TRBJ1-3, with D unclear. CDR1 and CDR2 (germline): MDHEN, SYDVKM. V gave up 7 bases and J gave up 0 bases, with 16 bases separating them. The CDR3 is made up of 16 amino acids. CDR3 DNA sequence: TGTGCCAGCAAACTAGGAGCCCCTCTCTCTGGAAACACCATATATTTT. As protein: CASKLGAPLSGNTIYF. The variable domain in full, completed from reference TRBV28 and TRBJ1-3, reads DVKVTQSSRYLVKRTGEKVFLECVQDMDHENMFWYRQDPGLGLRLIYFSYDVKMKEKGDIPEGYSVSREKKERFSLILESASTNQTSMYLCASKLGAPLSGNTIYFGEGSWLTVV.

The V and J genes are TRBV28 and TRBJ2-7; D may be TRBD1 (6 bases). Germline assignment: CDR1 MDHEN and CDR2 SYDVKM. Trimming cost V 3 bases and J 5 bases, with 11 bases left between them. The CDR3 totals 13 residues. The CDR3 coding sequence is TGTGCCAGCAGTTTGGCAGGGGTTCACGAGCAGTACTTC. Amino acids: CASSLAGVHEQYF.

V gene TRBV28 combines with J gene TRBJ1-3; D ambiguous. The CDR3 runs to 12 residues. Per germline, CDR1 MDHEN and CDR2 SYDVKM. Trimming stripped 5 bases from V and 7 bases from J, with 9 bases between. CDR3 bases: TGTGCCAGCAGTATAGGAGAGAACACCATATATTTT. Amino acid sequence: CASSIGENTIYF.

CDR3 region: CASRIPQGSETQYF. CDR3 DNA: TGTGCCAGCAGGATTCCACAGGGAAGCGAGACCCAGTACTTC. The gene calls are TRBV13 and TRBJ2-5; D is perhaps TRBD1 (6 bases). The CDR3 has 14 amino acids. CDR1 and CDR2 from the germline V gene are PRHDT and FYEKMQ (reference sequence). Trimming removed 6 bases from V and 5 bases from J, with 16 bases in between.

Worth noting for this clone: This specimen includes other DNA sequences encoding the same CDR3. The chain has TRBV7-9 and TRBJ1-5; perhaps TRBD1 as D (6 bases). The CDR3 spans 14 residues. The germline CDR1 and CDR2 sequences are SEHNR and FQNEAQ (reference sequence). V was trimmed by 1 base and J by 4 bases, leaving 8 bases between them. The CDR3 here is CASSLGQGNQPQHF. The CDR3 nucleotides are TGTGCCAGCAGCTTAGGTCAGGGGAATCAGCCCCAGCATTTT.

The CDR3 sequence: CASNPGGGTYNEQFF. The DNA for the CDR3 is TGTGCCAGCAACCCCGGAGGTGGAACTTACAATGAGCAGTTCTTC. This rearrangement joins TRBV28 to TRBJ2-1, with a tentative D call TRBD2 (5 bases). CDR1 is MDHEN, CDR2 SYDVKM, per germline. Trimming cost V 7 bases and J 4 bases, with 17 bases left between them. This CDR3 has 15 residues.

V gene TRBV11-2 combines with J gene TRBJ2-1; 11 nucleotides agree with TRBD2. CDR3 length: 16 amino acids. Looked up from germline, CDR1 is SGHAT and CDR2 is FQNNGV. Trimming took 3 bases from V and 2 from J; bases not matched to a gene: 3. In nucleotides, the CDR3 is TGTGCCAGCAGCTTCCTGACTAGCGGGACCTACAATGAGCAGTTCTTC. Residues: CASSFLTSGTYNEQFF.

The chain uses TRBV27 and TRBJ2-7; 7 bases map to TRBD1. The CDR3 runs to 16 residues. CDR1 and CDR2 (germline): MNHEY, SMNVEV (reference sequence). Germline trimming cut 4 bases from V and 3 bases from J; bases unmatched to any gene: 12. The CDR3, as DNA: TGTGCCAGCAGTTACCGTCCCGGGACAGTGAACTACGAGCAGTACTTC. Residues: CASSYRPGTVNYEQYF.

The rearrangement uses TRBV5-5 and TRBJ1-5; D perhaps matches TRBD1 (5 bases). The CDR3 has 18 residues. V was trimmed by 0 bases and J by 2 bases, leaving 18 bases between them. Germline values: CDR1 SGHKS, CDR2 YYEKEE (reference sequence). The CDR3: CASSLGGGGGGGNQPQHF. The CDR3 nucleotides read TGTGCCAGCAGCTTGGGTGGCGGCGGGGGGGGTGGCAATCAGCCCCAGCATTTT. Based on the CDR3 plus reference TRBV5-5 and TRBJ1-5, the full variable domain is DAGVTQSPTHLIKTRGQQVTLRCSPISGHKSVSWYQQVLGQGPQFIFQYYEKEERGRGNFPDRFSARQFPNYSSELNVNALLLGDSALYLCASSLGGGGGGGNQPQHFGDGTRLSIL.